This is a list of T cell receptor beta chains from one sample in a study of OX40 agonist ivuxolimab in advanced cancers. Generated by immunoSEQ multiplex PCR, the TCRdb table keeps only in-frame clones and is missing some. Of some 74,000 clones in the sample, roughly 90% were seen once. The sample was CD4+ or CD8+ T cells sorted from blood, taken in a trial of the OX40 agonist ivuxolimab. These receptor sequences come from an adult with an advanced solid tumor such as melanoma, head and neck, liver or kidney cancer. Both conserved end residues are part of each CDR3. Fields, in order: D gene, clone size, V gene, J gene, CDR3 DNA, CDR3 protein. D genes are given only for firm matches. A row's size may be missing; if present it is once, few, many or a size class.

-	-	TRBV5-1	TRBJ2-3	TGCGCCAGCAGCTTGGTGCCGGACTCGCACACAGATACGCAGTATTTT	CASSLVPDSHTDTQYF
TRBD2	-	TRBV29-1	TRBJ2-3	TGCAGCGTCGCGACTAGCGGGGGGAGCACAGATACGCAGTATTTT	CSVATSGGSTDTQYF
-	-	TRBV27	TRBJ2-2	TGTGCCAGCAGTTCCGCGGCTTCCGGGGAGCTGTTTTTT	CASSSAASGELFF
TRBD2	-	TRBV7-8	TRBJ2-3	TGTGCCAGCAGCTTAGTTAGGGTAGCGGGAGTCGCAGATACGCAGTATTTT	CASSLVRVAGVADTQYF
-	-	TRBV7-2	TRBJ1-2	TGTGCCAGCAGCTTAGCAGGGGTCGAGAGGTATGGCTACACCTTC	CASSLAGVERYGYTF
-	-	TRBV6-5	TRBJ1-5	TGTGCCAGCAGTTACAGGGTCAATCAGCCCCAGCATTTT	CASSYRVNQPQHF
-	-	TRBV28	TRBJ1-3	TGTGCCAGCAGGGTGGTCGAAGGAAACACCATATATTTT	CASRVVEGNTIYF
TRBD1	-	TRBV18	TRBJ2-3	TGTGCCAGCTCACCGAGACAGGGGAACACAGATACGCAGTATTTT	CASSPRQGNTDTQYF
TRBD2	-	TRBV6-5	TRBJ2-7	TGTGCCAGCAAAAGGGGGACTAGCGGGTACGAGCAGTACTTC	CASKRGTSGYEQYF
TRBD1	-	TRBV6-5	TRBJ2-4	TGTGCCAGCAGAAGGGGACAGGGATTGTTGAACATTCAGTACTTC	CASRRGQGLLNIQYF
TRBD1	-	TRBV11-2	TRBJ1-1	TGTGCCAGCAGCGTGACAGGGCGTACTGAAGCTTTCTTT	CASSVTGRTEAFF
TRBD2	-	TRBV7-2	TRBJ2-7	TGTGCCAGCAGCTTATCAAGTCTAGCGGGAGAAAACGAGCAGTACTTC	CASSLSSLAGENEQYF
TRBD1	-	TRBV9	TRBJ2-7	TGTGCCAGCACCGCCGGGACAGGGCCCTACGAGCAGTACTTC	CASTAGTGPYEQYF
-	-	TRBV7-8	TRBJ2-2	TGTGCCAGCAGCTCCCTATCAGCAGGGAACACCGGGGAGCTGTTTTTT	CASSSLSAGNTGELFF
TRBD2	-	TRBV7-9	TRBJ2-2	TGTGCCAGCAGCTTAGGGACTAGGACCGGGGAGCTGTTTTTT	CASSLGTRTGELFF
TRBD2	-	TRBV5-4	TRBJ2-3	TGTGCCAGCAGCCGGGGACTAGCGGGGAGTCGAGATACGCAGTATTTT	CASSRGLAGSRDTQYF
-	-	TRBV2	TRBJ2-5	TGTGCCACTCAACTTACTCAGGTCCAGTACTTC	CATQLTQVQYF
-	-	TRBV15	TRBJ2-7	TGTGCCACCAGCGGCCGGGTCTCCTCGGCATACGAGCAGTACTTC	CATSGRVSSAYEQYF
-	few	TRBV2	TRBJ1-2	TGTGCCAGCAGTGATCAGTCGGGGTTCTATGGCTACACCTTC	CASSDQSGFYGYTF
TRBD2	-	TRBV6-6	TRBJ2-7	TGTGCCAGCAGTTACGCGAGCGGGAGGCTTTCCTACGAGCAGTACTTC	CASSYASGRLSYEQYF
TRBD1	-	TRBV7-2	TRBJ2-7	TGTGCCAGCAGGGGGCAGGGGGCGCGCGAGCAGTACTTC	CASRGQGAREQYF
-	-	TRBV28	TRBJ1-6	TGTGCCAGCAGTTTAACGAGGAGCACCTATAATTCACCCCTCCACTTT	CASSLTRSTYNSPLHF
-	-	TRBV6-5	TRBJ1-2	TGTGCCAGTACTCCAGGGAAACGAGCTTCGGGCTACACCTTC	CASTPGKRASGYTF
TRBD1	-	TRBV7-2	TRBJ2-2	TGTGCCAGCAGCTTAGGCCCATCGACAGGGATGAGTAATACCGGGGAGCTGTTTTTT	CASSLGPSTGMSNTGELFF
-	once	TRBV18	TRBJ2-7	TGTGCCAGCTCACCCCTATCGGGTGAGAACGAGCAGTACTTC	CASSPLSGENEQYF
-	-	TRBV28	TRBJ1-2	TGTGCCAGCTCATCCCCCGAGAGGCTCGGCTACACCTTC	CASSSPERLGYTF
-	-	TRBV27	TRBJ2-2	TGTGCCAGCAGTTTATCGCCCGGGACACCGAACACCGGGGAGCTGTTTTTT	CASSLSPGTPNTGELFF
-	-	TRBV5-4	TRBJ2-3	TGTGCCAGCAGCTTGGATGGCGGGTCCACAGATACGCAGTATTTT	CASSLDGGSTDTQYF
-	few	TRBV7-9	TRBJ2-1	TGTGCCAGCAGCCCCCGGGGGGGACAGGGCAATGAGCAGTTCTTC	CASSPRGGQGNEQFF
-	once	TRBV11-2	TRBJ2-3	TGTGCCAGCAGCTTAGGTGTAGCAATTCGGTCGACAGATACGCAGTATTTT	CASSLGVAIRSTDTQYF
-	-	TRBV7-2	TRBJ2-7	TGTGCCAGCAGCTTAAGGGCGGCGGGAGAGCAGTACTTC	CASSLRAAGEQYF
TRBD2	-	TRBV27	TRBJ2-7	TGTGCCAGCAGACTAGCGGGAGGGGGTGCCTACGAGCAGTACTTC	CASRLAGGGAYEQYF
-	-	TRBV27	TRBJ2-1	TGTGCCAGCAGCCCGCATCGGGCGGGAACATACAATGAGCAGTTCTTC	CASSPHRAGTYNEQFF
TRBD1	-	TRBV4-2	TRBJ1-1	TGTGCCAGCAGCCAAGGACAGGGAGGAACTGAAGCTTTCTTT	CASSQGQGGTEAFF
-	-	TRBV9	TRBJ1-5	TGTGCCAGCAGCCCCCTGGACAGTAATCAGCCCCAGCATTTT	CASSPLDSNQPQHF
TRBD2	-	TRBV7-2	TRBJ2-1	TGTGCCAGCAGCCCGGGACTAGCGGGAGATCGGTCCTACAATGAGCAGTTCTTC	CASSPGLAGDRSYNEQFF
-	-	TRBV2	TRBJ2-2	TGTGCCAGCAGCTCGGACAACTCTTTCGGGGAGCTGTTTTTT	CASSSDNSFGELFF
TRBD1	-	TRBV28	TRBJ2-5	TGTGCCAGCGGGGGACAGGGGGGAAGGGGGACCCAGTACTTC	CASGGQGGRGTQYF
TRBD1	-	TRBV6-5	TRBJ1-1	TGTGCCAGCATCATCACAGGGGGCACTGAAGCTTTCTTT	CASIITGGTEAFF
TRBD2	-	TRBV4-1	TRBJ2-1	TGCGCCAGCAGCCAAGACCACCGACTAGCGGGAGCTGTCAATGAGCAGTTCTTC	CASSQDHRLAGAVNEQFF